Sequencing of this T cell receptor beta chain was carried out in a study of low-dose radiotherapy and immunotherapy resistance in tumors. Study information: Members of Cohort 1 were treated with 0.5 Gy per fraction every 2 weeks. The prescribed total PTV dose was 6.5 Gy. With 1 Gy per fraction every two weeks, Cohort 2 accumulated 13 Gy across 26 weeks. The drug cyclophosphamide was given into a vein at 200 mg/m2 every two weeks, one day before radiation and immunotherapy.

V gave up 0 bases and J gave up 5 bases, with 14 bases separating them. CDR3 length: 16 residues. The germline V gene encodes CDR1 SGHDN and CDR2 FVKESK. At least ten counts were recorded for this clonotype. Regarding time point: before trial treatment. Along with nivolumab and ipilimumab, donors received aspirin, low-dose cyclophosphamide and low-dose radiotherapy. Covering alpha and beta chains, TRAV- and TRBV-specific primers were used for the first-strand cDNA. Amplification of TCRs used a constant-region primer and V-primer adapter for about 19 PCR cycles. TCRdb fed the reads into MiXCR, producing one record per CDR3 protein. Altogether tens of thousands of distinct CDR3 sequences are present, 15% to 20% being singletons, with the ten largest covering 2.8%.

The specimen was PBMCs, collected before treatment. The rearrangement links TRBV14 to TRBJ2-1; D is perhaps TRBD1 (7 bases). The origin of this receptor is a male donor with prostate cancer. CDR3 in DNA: TGTGCCAGCAGCCAAGATCCAGGGGGGCTGGACAATGAGCAGTTCTTC. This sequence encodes CASSQDPGGLDNEQFF.